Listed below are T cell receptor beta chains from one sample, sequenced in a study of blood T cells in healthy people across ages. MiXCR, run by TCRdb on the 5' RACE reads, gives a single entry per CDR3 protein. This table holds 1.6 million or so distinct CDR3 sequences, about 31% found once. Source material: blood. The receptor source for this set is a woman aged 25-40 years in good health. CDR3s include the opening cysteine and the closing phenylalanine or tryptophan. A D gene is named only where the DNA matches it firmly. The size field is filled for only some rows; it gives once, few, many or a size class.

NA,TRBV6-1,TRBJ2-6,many,TGTGCCAGCGTAGACAGCTCTGGGGCCAACGTCCTGACTTTC,CASVDSSGANVLTF
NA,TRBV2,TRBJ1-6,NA,TGTGCCAGCTCCGGGATCAGAGGTTCACCCCTCGACTTT,CASSGIRGSPLDF
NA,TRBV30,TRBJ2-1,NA,TGTGCCTCCCGGGAGAACACAATGAGCGAGTTCTTC,CASRENTMSEFF
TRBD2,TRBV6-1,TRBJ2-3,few,TGTGCCACCAGCCCACGAGCGGGGGGCCCGTCAGATACGCAGTATTTT,CATSPRAGGPSDTQYF
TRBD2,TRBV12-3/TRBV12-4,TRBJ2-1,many,TGTGCCAGCAGTTTATCGGCGGGAGGTAGGGATGAGCAGTTCTTC,CASSLSAGGRDEQFF
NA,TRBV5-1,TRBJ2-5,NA,TGCGCCAGCAGCGAAACAGGAGCCCAAGAGACCCAGTACTTC,CASSETGAQETQYF
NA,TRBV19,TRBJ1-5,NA,TGTGCCAGTAGTATCGCTTCTACTATTAGGGCTCAGCCCCAGCATTTT,CASSIASTIRAQPQHF
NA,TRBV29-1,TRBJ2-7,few,TGCAGCGTTTGGCAGGGGCTAAGCTACGAGCAGTACTTC,CSVWQGLSYEQYF
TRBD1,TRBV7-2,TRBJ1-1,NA,TGTGCCAGCAGCTTATCGGACAGGCCTGCGGCTTTCTTT,CASSLSDRPAAFF
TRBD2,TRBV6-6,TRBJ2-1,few,TGTGCCAGCAGTTCCCCCGCTAGCGGTAATGAGCAGTTCTTC,CASSSPASGNEQFF
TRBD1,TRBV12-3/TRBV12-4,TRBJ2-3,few,TGTGCCAGCAGTCGACAGGGGATCACAGATACGCAGTATTTT,CASSRQGITDTQYF
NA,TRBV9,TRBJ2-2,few,TGTGCCAGCAGCGTAGGGCACAGGGCGTGGGCCGGGGAGCTGTTTTTT,CASSVGHRAWAGELFF
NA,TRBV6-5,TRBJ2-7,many,TGTGCCAGCAAGGGGTCCTACGAGCAGTACTTC,CASKGSYEQYF
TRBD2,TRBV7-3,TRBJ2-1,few,TGTGCCAGCAGCTTAATGAGCCTAGCGGGAGGAAATGAGCAGTTCTTC,CASSLMSLAGGNEQFF